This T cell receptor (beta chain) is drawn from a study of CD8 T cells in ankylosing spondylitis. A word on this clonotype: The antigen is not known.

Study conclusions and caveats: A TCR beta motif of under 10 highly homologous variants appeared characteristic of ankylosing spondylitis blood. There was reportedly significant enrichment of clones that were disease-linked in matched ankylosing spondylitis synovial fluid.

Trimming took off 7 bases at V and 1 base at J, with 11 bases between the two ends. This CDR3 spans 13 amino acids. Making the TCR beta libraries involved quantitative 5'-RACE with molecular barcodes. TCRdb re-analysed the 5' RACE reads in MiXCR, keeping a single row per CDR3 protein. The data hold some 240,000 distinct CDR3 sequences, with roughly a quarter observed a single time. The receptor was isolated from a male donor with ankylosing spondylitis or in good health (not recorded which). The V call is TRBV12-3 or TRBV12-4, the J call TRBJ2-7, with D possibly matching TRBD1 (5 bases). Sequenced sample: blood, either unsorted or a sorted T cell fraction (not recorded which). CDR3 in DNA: TGTGCCAGCACCCGAGGACATTCCTACGAGCAGTACTTC. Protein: CASTRGHSYEQYF.